Below are 28 T cell receptor beta chains sequenced from a single sample in a study of cytomegalovirus exposure and HLA in healthy donors. Vbeta (60) and Jbeta (13) primers were used in the PCR. Assay used: immunoSEQ multiplex PCR; TCRdb lists only in-frame clones, some missing. The profile shows fewer than 75,000 clones, around three quarters of them singletons. Material: PBMCs. The receptors shown here come from a woman between 25 and 40 years old in good health and CMV-seronegative.

This chain connects TRBV9 to TRBJ2-2, with a possible D match to TRBD2 (5 bases). Germline assignment: CDR1 SGDLS and CDR2 YYNGEE. This CDR3 is 15 amino acids long. V was trimmed by 4 bases and J by 5 bases, leaving 15 bases between them. The CDR3 nucleotides are TGTGCCAGCAGCTCAAGGGAGTATGGAACCGGGGAGCTGTTTTTT. Protein sequence: CASSSREYGTGELFF.

V and J are TRBV10-3 and TRBJ2-3; 7 positions match TRBD2. CDR1 is ENHRY, CDR2 SYGVKD, per germline. This CDR3 spans 15 amino acids. V shed 7 bases and J 1 base; nucleotides not matched to a gene: 8. The DNA for the CDR3 is TGTGCCATCACCTCCTTGGGGGGGGGCACAGATACGCAGTATTTT. Residues: CAITSLGGGTDTQYF.

This chain uses TRBV29-1 with TRBJ2-5; TRBD2 aligns across 8 bases. Germline loops: CDR1 SQVTM, CDR2 ANQGSEA. This CDR3 contains 13 residues. The V and J ends lost 3 bases and 6 bases, in that order; junction bases with no gene match: 6. The CDR3 coding sequence is TGCAGCGTTGACGACGGGGGGGCTAAGACCCAGTACTTC. It encodes CSVDDGGAKTQYF.

There are a few counts of this clone. The genes are TRBV28 and TRBJ1-6; 7 nucleotides match TRBD1. The CDR3 consists of 17 residues. Germline CDR1 and CDR2: MDHEN and SYDVKM. Germline trimming cut 6 bases from V and 14 bases from J; bases unmatched to any gene: 22. This chain's CDR3 is CASSPTGQEGGRLSLHF. The DNA of the CDR3 is TGTGCCAGCAGCCCTACCGGACAGGAGGGGGGTAGGTTGTCCCTCCACTTT.

The chain employs TRBV5-1 and TRBJ1-1, with TRBD1 matching 9 bases. After removal of 0 bases from V and 10 bases from J, the junction contained 7 bases not matched to a gene. This CDR3 contains 14 residues. The germline V gene has CDR1 SGHRS and CDR2 YFSETQ. CDR3 sequence: CASSLGLPGQGAFF. DNA for the CDR3: TGCGCCAGCAGCTTGGGTTTACCGGGACAGGGAGCTTTCTTT.

J is TRBJ1-3 and V is TRBV29-1; 8 bases fit TRBD1. The CDR3 has 13 amino acids. The germline V gene has CDR1 SQVTM and CDR2 ANQGSEA. The CDR3 here is CSGGTGHGNTIYF. The DNA for the CDR3 is TGCTCCGGAGGGACAGGCCATGGAAACACCATATATTTT. Drawing the rest from reference TRBV29-1 and TRBJ1-3, the complete variable domain is SAVISQKPSRDICQRGTSLTIQCQVDSQVTMMFWYRQQPGQSLTLIATANQGSEATYESGFVIDKFPISRPNLTFSTLTVSNMSPEDSSIYLCSGGTGHGNTIYFGEGSWLTVV.

The chain is built from TRBV9 and TRBJ2-7; TRBD2 agrees at 7 bases. The CDR3 sequence is 15 residues long. Trimming cost V 0 bases and J 3 bases; bases outside gene matches: 6. Germline V lookup: CDR1 SGDLS, CDR2 YYNGEE. DNA for the CDR3: TGTGCCAGCAGCGTAGGTTTCGGGGGGAGCTACGAGCAGTACTTC. Translation: CASSVGFGGSYEQYF.

This clone was recorded only once. J is TRBJ1-6 and V is TRBV7-9; 10 nucleotides align to TRBD1. The germline V gene encodes CDR1 SEHNR and CDR2 FQNEAQ (reference sequence). The V gene end was trimmed by 5 bases and the J gene end by 13 bases; junction bases not matched to a gene: 8. CDR3 length: 14 amino acids. The CDR3 DNA sequence: TGTGCCAGCAGCCCCGGGACAGGGGAAGTCCCCCTCCACTTT. Its protein is CASSPGTGEVPLHF.

The rearrangement uses TRBV19 and TRBJ2-6; D remains unclear. The CDR3 consists of 16 residues. Germline assignment: CDR1 LNHDA and CDR2 SQIVND (reference sequence). The V and J ends lost 6 bases and 0 bases respectively, with 12 bases between them. The CDR3 region is CASSPSSSSGANVLTF. For the CDR3, the DNA is TGTGCCAGTAGCCCCTCGTCTAGCTCTGGGGCCAACGTCCTGACTTTC.

V usage is TRBV6-5 and J usage is TRBJ1-5; 11 bases are a match to TRBD1. With 4 bases clipped from V and 3 bases from J, the junction kept 2 bases outside the gene matches. The CDR3 totals 15 residues. Germline V gene data show CDR1 as MNHEY and CDR2 as SVGAGI. Written as DNA, the CDR3 is TGTGCCAGCAGTTGGACAGGGGGCACCAATCAGCCCCAGCATTTT. Encoded protein: CASSWTGGTNQPQHF.

This chain links TRBV2 with TRBJ1-3, with D possibly being TRBD1 (6 bases). V was trimmed by 8 bases and J by 2 bases, leaving 16 bases between them. The CDR3 runs 15 residues. Germline V gene lookup returns CDR1 SNHLY and CDR2 FYNNEI. CDR3 bases: TGTGCCAGCGGGGGCCCTCCCAACCCTGGAAACACCATATATTTT. It encodes CASGGPPNPGNTIYF.

This chain uses TRBV6-6 with TRBJ2-7; TRBD2 matches at 7 bases. Unmatched junction bases numbered 8, after V lost 0 bases and J lost 6 bases. The CDR3 runs 15 residues. Germline V gene sequence: CDR1 MNHNY, CDR2 SVGAGI (reference sequence). In nucleotides, the CDR3 is TGTGCCAGCAGTTACTCTACGGGGGGACGGTGCGAGCAGTACTTC. Protein sequence: CASSYSTGGRCEQYF.

DNA for the CDR3: TGTGCCTGGAGCCCCGGACTAGCGGGGGGACAAGAGACCCAGTACTTC. Translating gives CAWSPGLAGGQETQYF. The chain links TRBV30 to TRBJ2-5; 14 nucleotides line up with TRBD2. Germline lookup yields CDR1 GTSNPN and CDR2 SVGIG (reference sequence). The junction had 5 bases not matched to a gene; V was cut back by 3 bases and J by 2 bases. This CDR3 has 16 amino acids.

This chain connects TRBV29-1 to TRBJ2-6, with 11 bases aligning to TRBD1. This CDR3 region has 15 residues. Germline CDR1 is SQVTM and CDR2 is ANQGSEA. V lost 7 bases, J lost 3 bases, and 5 bases stayed unmatched. CDR3 DNA sequence: TGCAGCGCCCGGGACAGGGGGAATGGGGCCAACGTCCTGACTTTC. Protein: CSARDRGNGANVLTF.

The chain links TRBV6-5 to TRBJ1-1, with D possibly being TRBD1 (6 bases). CDR3 length: 14 residues. Germline V CDR1 and CDR2: MNHEY, SVGAGI. V was pared by 3 bases and J by 3 bases, with 11 bases between. CDR3 nucleotides: TGTGCCAGCAGTTATTGGGGGCGAGACACTGAAGCTTTCTTT. Its translation is CASSYWGRDTEAFF.

V usage is TRBV9 and J usage is TRBJ2-1; a possible D gene is TRBD1 (6 bases). Germline loops: CDR1 SGDLS, CDR2 YYNGEE. CDR3 length: 14 residues. V lost 1 base and J lost 5, with 10 bases in between. Here the CDR3 reads CASSVMTGDNEQFF. In nucleotides, the CDR3 is TGTGCCAGCAGCGTAATGACAGGAGACAATGAGCAGTTCTTC.

The chain joins TRBV7-9 to TRBJ2-7, with a weak D call TRBD2 (5 bases). V was shortened by 4 bases and J by 3 bases, with 16 bases between the two germline ends. The CDR3 sequence is 15 residues long. CDR1 is SEHNR and CDR2 is FQNEAQ in the germline V gene (reference sequence). The chain's CDR3 is CASSSWISGSYEQYF. The CDR3 bases are TGTGCCAGCAGCTCCTGGATTTCGGGGAGCTACGAGCAGTACTTC.

Only one count was recorded for this clone. The chain uses TRBV6-5 and TRBJ2-7; D is undetermined. The CDR3 is made up of 13 amino acids. CDR1 and CDR2 from the germline V gene are MNHEY and SVGAGI. The V end lost 3 bases, the J end lost 7 bases, and 13 bases lay between the germline ends. The CDR3 DNA sequence: TGTGCCAGCAGTTATTCCGCGGTACGGGAGCAGTACTTC. Translated: CASSYSAVREQYF.

The rearrangement joins TRBV19 to TRBJ2-1, with 9 bases identical to TRBD2. V was pared by 7 bases and J by 6 bases, with 10 bases of the junction left unmatched. CDR3 length: 15 amino acids. Germline V gene data show CDR1 as LNHDA and CDR2 as SQIVND (reference sequence). The CDR3 DNA sequence: TGTGCCAGTAACACGCGGGGGGGCCGGGTCAATGAGCAGTTCTTC. Translating it yields CASNTRGGRVNEQFF.

The gene calls are TRBV30 and TRBJ2-7; no clear D gene. Germline CDR1 GTSNPN, CDR2 SVGIG (reference sequence). The CDR3 length is 14 residues. V was clipped by 2 bases and J by 9 bases, with 20 bases between them. For the CDR3, the DNA is TGTGCCTGGAGTCCCCCGTCCATAAGTAACGGGCAGTACTTC. This sequence encodes CAWSPPSISNGQYF.

The J gene is TRBJ2-7, the V gene TRBV5-4; D is perhaps TRBD1 (5 bases). Germline CDR1 SGHNT, CDR2 YYREEE (reference sequence). Trimming left V 4 bases short and J 6 bases short, with 8 bases between. CDR3 length: 11 amino acids. DNA for the CDR3: TGTGCCAGCAGCCGCGACAGCGAGCAGTACTTC. This codes for CASSRDSEQYF. Drawing the rest from reference TRBV5-4 and TRBJ2-7, the complete variable domain is ETGVTQSPTHLIKTRGQQVTLRCSSQSGHNTVSWYQQALGQGPQFIFQYYREEENGRGNFPPRFSGLQFPNYSSELNVNALELDDSALYLCASSRDSEQYFGPGTRLTVT.

By sample share, this clone is medium-sized (0.01 to 0.1%). This chain uses TRBV6-5 with TRBJ2-3; TRBD1 aligns across 11 bases. Germline-derived CDR1 and CDR2 are MNHEY and SVGAGI. V was clipped by 5 bases and J by 2 bases; unmatched bases: 3. The CDR3 covers 15 residues. In DNA, the CDR3 is TGTGCCAGCAGTGCCGGACAGGGGGCCACAGATACGCAGTATTTT. It specifies CASSAGQGATDTQYF.

This sequence joins TRBV10-1 and TRBJ1-6; 8 nucleotides align to TRBD1. The CDR3 totals 14 residues. Germline trimming cut 2 bases from V and 10 bases from J; bases unmatched to any gene: 4. Germline CDR1 WNHNN, CDR2 SYGVQD (reference sequence). Written as DNA, the CDR3 is TGCGCCAGCAGTGAGGCAGGGGGCGGATCACCCCTCCACTTT. Translating gives CASSEAGGGSPLHF.

V usage is TRBV7-9 and J usage is TRBJ1-3; D is undetermined. From germline, CDR1 is SEHNR and CDR2 FQNEAQ (reference sequence). The CDR3 loop spans 14 amino acids. V dropped 4 bases and J dropped 0 bases, with 7 bases sitting between them. The CDR3 coding sequence is TGTGCCAGCAGCTACCAGGCCTCTGGAAACACCATATATTTT. Its translation: CASSYQASGNTIYF. The whole variable domain, remainder taken from reference TRBV7-9 and TRBJ1-3, is DTGVSQNPRHKITKRGQNVTFRCDPISEHNRLYWYRQTLGQGPEFLTYFQNEAQLEKSRLLSDRFSAERPKGSFSTLEIQRTEQGDSAMYLCASSYQASGNTIYFGEGSWLTVV.

The rearrangement links TRBV27 to TRBJ2-7, with TRBD2 as a possible D gene (5 bases). The CDR3 runs to 13 residues. The V gene's germline CDR1 is MNHEY and CDR2 SMNVEV (reference sequence). V lost 6 bases and J 0 bases, leaving 9 bases between the germline ends. CDR3 loop: CASRDLSSYEQYF. The CDR3 nucleotides read TGTGCCAGCAGGGACTTATCCTCCTACGAGCAGTACTTC.

The chain combines TRBV7-2 with TRBJ1-5; possible D gene TRBD1, 5 bases. The CDR3 is 13 amino acids. Germline-derived CDR1 and CDR2 are SGHTA and FQGNSA. Trimming left V 6 bases short and J 6 bases short, with 12 bases between. The CDR3 reads CASSSRGGQPQHF. CDR3 DNA sequence: TGTGCCAGCAGTTCCCGCGGGGGTCAGCCCCAGCATTTT.

The chain joins TRBV9 to TRBJ2-2, with D possibly being TRBD2 (6 bases). Germline V lookup: CDR1 SGDLS, CDR2 YYNGEE. Trimming removed 0 bases at V and 7 bases at J, with 13 bases between. The CDR3 extends over 15 amino acids. The CDR3 loop is CASSVGLELGGELFF. In DNA form, the CDR3 reads TGTGCCAGCAGCGTAGGACTAGAGCTTGGCGGGGAGCTGTTTTTT. The whole variable domain, filled in from reference TRBV9 and TRBJ2-2, reads DSGVTQTPKHLITATGQRVTLRCSPRSGDLSVYWYQQSLDQGLQFLIQYYNGEERAKGNILERFSAQQFPDLHSELNLSSLELGDSALYFCASSVGLELGGELFFGEGSRLTVL.

This chain uses TRBV27 with TRBJ2-1; D is undetermined. CDR3 size: 14 residues. Germline lookup yields CDR1 MNHEY and CDR2 SMNVEV (reference sequence). The V end was cut by 10 bases, the J end by 7 bases, with 20 bases between. The CDR3 bases are TGTGCCACCGAAGCCCCTCTACGTCGGAATGAGCAGTTCTTC. This translates into CATEAPLRRNEQFF.